These T cell receptor beta chains were read from a single sample in a study of OX40 agonist ivuxolimab in advanced cancers. Libraries were prepared by immunoSEQ multiplex PCR; TCRdb keeps only in-frame clonotypes and omits some of them. The table has 97,000 or so clones, roughly 90% seen once. The input for sequencing was CD4+ or CD8+ T cells sorted from blood, taken in a trial of the OX40 agonist ivuxolimab. The origin of the receptors is an adult with an advanced solid tumor such as melanoma, head and neck, liver or kidney cancer. CDR3s include the opening cysteine and the closing phenylalanine or tryptophan. D genes are given only for firm matches. Rows give clone size only sometimes, using once, few, many, or a class for an expanded clone.

len,j_gene,d_gene,abundance,v_gene,CDR3nt,CDR3aa
15,TRBJ1-3,.,.,TRBV5-7,TGTGCCAGCAGCTTGAGGGGCTACTCTGGAAACACCATATATTTT,CASSLRGYSGNTIYF
16,TRBJ2-3,.,.,TRBV28,TGTGCCAGCAGTTTTGAAGGCCATACAAGCACAGATACGCAGTATTTT,CASSFEGHTSTDTQYF
15,TRBJ1-2,.,.,TRBV5-1,TGCGCCAGCAGCTTGGGTCAGGGCTTAGGCTATGGCTACACCTTC,CASSLGQGLGYGYTF
12,TRBJ2-1,.,.,TRBV29-1,TGCAGCGTGTTCCTGGTGGGTGCTGAGCAGTTCTTC,CSVFLVGAEQFF
15,TRBJ2-2,.,.,TRBV19,TGTGCCAGTAGTATAGACCCCGCGACCGGAGGGGAGCTGTTTTTT,CASSIDPATGGELFF
11,TRBJ2-7,.,once,TRBV6-1,TGTGCCAGCAGTGCTACCTACGAGCAGTACTTC,CASSATYEQYF
13,TRBJ2-1,.,.,TRBV15,TGTGCCACCAGCAGAGATGTGGGTGGCGAGCAGTTCTTC,CATSRDVGGEQFF
13,TRBJ1-1,.,.,TRBV12-5,TGTGCTAGTGGTTTTTCTGGGTACCCTGAAGCTTTCTTT,CASGFSGYPEAFF
15,TRBJ1-5,TRBD1,.,TRBV5-1,TGCGCCAGCAGCCCGGGACAGGGGGCCGGTCAGCCCCAGCATTTT,CASSPGQGAGQPQHF
16,TRBJ1-4,.,.,TRBV2,TGTGCCAGCAGTGGGGGCACAGGAGGGCTTGGAGAAAAACTGTTTTTT,CASSGGTGGLGEKLFF
13,TRBJ1-5,.,.,TRBV29-1,TGCAGCGTCCGCCAGGGATTGAAGGAGCCCCAGCATTTT,CSVRQGLKEPQHF
12,TRBJ2-1,.,.,TRBV19,TGTGCCAGTAGTATTCCTCGAAATGAGCAGTTCTTC,CASSIPRNEQFF
13,TRBJ2-1,TRBD2,.,TRBV29-1,TGCAGCGCATCTAGCGGGAGGGTAGATGAGCAGTTCTTC,CSASSGRVDEQFF
16,TRBJ2-2,TRBD1,.,TRBV28,TGTGCCAGCATTCCCACCCTCAGGGGGCGCGGTGGGGAGCTGTTTTTT,CASIPTLRGRGGELFF
16,TRBJ2-5,TRBD1,.,TRBV5-1,TGCGCCAGCAGCTCGCTAGGGACAGCCGTCGGAGAGACCCAGTACTTC,CASSSLGTAVGETQYF
14,TRBJ1-1,.,.,TRBV5-4,TGTGCCAGCAGCCCTCAAAACGGGAACACTGAAGCTTTCTTT,CASSPQNGNTEAFF
13,TRBJ2-3,.,.,TRBV27,TGTGCCAGCAGTTTTCAGTTCACAGATACGCAGTATTTT,CASSFQFTDTQYF
14,TRBJ2-7,TRBD1,.,TRBV19,TGTGCCAGTAGCCTAGGACAGGGGACCTACGAGCAGTACTTC,CASSLGQGTYEQYF
15,TRBJ2-2,.,once,TRBV5-1,TGCGCCAGCAGCTGGATGGCGACCGCCACCGGGGAGCTGTTTTTT,CASSWMATATGELFF
15,TRBJ1-1,.,.,TRBV5-1,TGCGCCAGCAGCTTGGATGTACACCCGAACACTGAAGCTTTCTTT,CASSLDVHPNTEAFF
11,TRBJ2-5,.,.,TRBV7-6,TGTGCCAGCAGCACGGGTGGGACCCAGTACTTC,CASSTGGTQYF
14,TRBJ1-1,.,.,TRBV27,TGTGCCAGCAAATGGGGGCGCTTGGGCACTGAAGCTTTCTTT,CASKWGRLGTEAFF
17,TRBJ2-1,.,once,TRBV27,TGTGCCAGCAGTTCGCCCAGCTCAGGGTTTTCCTACAATGAGCAGTTCTTC,CASSSPSSGFSYNEQFF
13,TRBJ2-2,.,.,TRBV7-8,TGTGCCAGCAGCTTACGGATGGGCGGGGAGCTGTTTTTT,CASSLRMGGELFF
17,TRBJ1-5,.,.,TRBV30,TGTGCCTGGAGTGCTTCCCCCTCGGGACGGGGCAATCAGCCCCAGCATTTT,CAWSASPSGRGNQPQHF
13,TRBJ2-1,TRBD2,.,TRBV5-1,TGCGCCAGCAGCTCCGGGACTAGCAATGAGCAGTTCTTC,CASSSGTSNEQFF
13,TRBJ1-2,.,once,TRBV2,TGTGCCAGCAGGGCAGGGAAAAACTATGGCTACACCTTC,CASRAGKNYGYTF
15,TRBJ1-5,.,.,TRBV9,TGTGCCAGCAGCCCACGGACGGGGGAAGGCCAGCCCCAGCATTTT,CASSPRTGEGQPQHF
12,TRBJ2-7,TRBD2,.,TRBV2,TGTGCCACGGGGACTAGCGGGAGCGAGCAGTACTTC,CATGTSGSEQYF
15,TRBJ2-1,TRBD2,few,TRBV25-1,TGTGCCAGCAGTGAGGGGGGGGACGGGGGCAATGAGCAGTTCTTC,CASSEGGDGGNEQFF
14,TRBJ1-5,TRBD1,.,TRBV5-5,TGTGCCAGCAGCCCCGACAGGGCGGCTCAGCCCCAGCATTTT,CASSPDRAAQPQHF
15,TRBJ2-2,.,.,TRBV2,TGTGCCAGCAGTGAACAGGTCGCGAACACCGGGGAGCTGTTTTTT,CASSEQVANTGELFF
14,TRBJ2-3,TRBD1,.,TRBV5-1,TGCGCCAGTGGACAGGGTTACCGCACAGATACGCAGTATTTT,CASGQGYRTDTQYF
13,TRBJ1-3,.,.,TRBV6-1,TGTGCCAGCAGTGAAAGACCGGGAAACACCATATATTTT,CASSERPGNTIYF
14,TRBJ1-2,.,.,TRBV28,TGTGCCAGCAGAACGATGGAGGTTAGGTATGGCTACACCTTC,CASRTMEVRYGYTF
13,TRBJ1-2,.,.,TRBV5-5,TGTGCCAGCAGCTTGGCAACGGACGGGGGCTACACCTTC,CASSLATDGGYTF
19,TRBJ2-3,TRBD1,once,TRBV27,TGTGCCAGCAGTTTATTAGGGAACAGGGGATGGGGGACCCAAGATACGCAGTATTTT,CASSLLGNRGWGTQDTQYF
15,TRBJ2-1,.,.,TRBV18,TGTGCCAGCTCACCTAGGGTTAACGAATACAATGAGCAGTTCTTC,CASSPRVNEYNEQFF
12,TRBJ1-1,.,.,TRBV30,TGTGCCTGGACCCGGGGGGGCACTGAAGCTTTCTTT,CAWTRGGTEAFF
14,TRBJ2-6,.,.,TRBV14,TGTGCCAGCAGCCAACTATCTGGGGCCAACGTCCTGACTTTC,CASSQLSGANVLTF
15,TRBJ2-3,TRBD1,.,TRBV25-1,TGTGCCAGCAGTGAACCCGGGACAGGGATGAGTACGCAGTATTTT,CASSEPGTGMSTQYF
14,TRBJ2-3,TRBD1,.,TRBV5-4,TGTGCCAGCAGCTTAGAACTCGGACAGGGTGCGCAGTATTTT,CASSLELGQGAQYF
15,TRBJ2-7,.,.,TRBV6-1,TGTGCCAGCAGTGAACAGGACCACGGGCGCTACGAGCAGTACTTC,CASSEQDHGRYEQYF
14,TRBJ1-5,.,once,TRBV9,TGTGCCAGCAGCGTAGGGGGTAGCAATCAGCCCCAGCATTTT,CASSVGGSNQPQHF
14,TRBJ1-1,TRBD1,.,TRBV27,TGTGCCAGCAGTTTAGCGACAGGGATAACTGAAGCTTTCTTT,CASSLATGITEAFF
13,TRBJ1-1,.,.,TRBV29-1,TGCAGCTATCAAGAAATAGCGAACACTGAAGCTTTCTTT,CSYQEIANTEAFF
11,TRBJ1-1,.,few,TRBV30,TGTGCCTGGAGTGTAGGGGGAGAAGCTTTCTTT,CAWSVGGEAFF
15,TRBJ2-1,TRBD1,.,TRBV7-9,TGTGCCAGCAGCCCTGGACAGGGCAGGTACAATGAGCAGTTCTTC,CASSPGQGRYNEQFF
14,TRBJ1-5,.,.,TRBV6-1,TGTGCCAGCAGTGAAGCACGGACCGGCCAGCCCCAGCATTTT,CASSEARTGQPQHF
13,TRBJ1-2,.,.,TRBV29-1,TGCAGCGTTGAAACGGCTGGTGGGGTGGGCTACACCTTC,CSVETAGGVGYTF
16,TRBJ2-7,TRBD2,.,TRBV5-1,TGCGCCAGCAGACGGGGGGGCCCTGGGTCCGACTACGAGCAGTACTTC,CASRRGGPGSDYEQYF
14,TRBJ2-1,TRBD1,.,TRBV2,TGTGCCAGCAGCCCGGACAGGGGAAAGGATGAGCAGTTCTTC,CASSPDRGKDEQFF
15,TRBJ1-3,TRBD1,once,TRBV6-1,TGTGCCGGCAGTCCGGGACAGCTTGCTGGAAACACCATATATTTT,CAGSPGQLAGNTIYF
17,TRBJ2-7,TRBD1,.,TRBV19,TGTGCCAGTACTAAAGGGGGCGCATCAATCGAGGGCTACGAGCAGTACTTC,CASTKGGASIEGYEQYF
14,TRBJ2-7,.,.,TRBV5-4,TGTGCCAGCAGCTCTGCCTTACCTCCCTACGAGCAGTACTTC,CASSSALPPYEQYF
15,TRBJ2-1,.,once,TRBV27,TGTGCCAGCCACATCCCCGGGACACCTGACAATGAGCAGTTCTTC,CASHIPGTPDNEQFF